This T cell receptor (beta chain) was retrieved from a study of T-cell reconstitution after alpha-beta-depleted transplantation in children. The study's findings and limits: Surviving recipient T cells and thymic progenitors accounted for the high day-60 TCRbeta diversity observed in some patients. From newly produced T cells came most of the T-cell counts and diversity one year after transplant.

Unique molecular identifiers were incorporated during preparation of the TCRbeta library. TCRdb analysed the PCR reads with MiXCR anew, one entry per CDR3 protein. The data hold approximately 500,000 distinct CDR3 sequences, with about a quarter observed a single time. This clonotype occurred many times. Its antigen is not identified. The CDR3 runs 11 residues. Between the trimmed V and J ends, which lost 6 bases and 1 base, there was a span of 6 bases. Per germline, CDR1 DFQATT and CDR2 SNEGSKA (reference sequence). The sequence derives from a boy under three years old with Wiskott-Aldrich syndrome, due to receive a stem cell transplant. The input for sequencing was PBMCs, taken before TCRalphabeta/CD19-depleted stem cell transplant. The V call is TRBV20-1, the J call TRBJ1-1; D uncertain. The CDR3 nucleotides are TGCAGTGCGAGACAGAACACTGAAGCTTTCTTT. Amino acid sequence: CSARQNTEAFF.